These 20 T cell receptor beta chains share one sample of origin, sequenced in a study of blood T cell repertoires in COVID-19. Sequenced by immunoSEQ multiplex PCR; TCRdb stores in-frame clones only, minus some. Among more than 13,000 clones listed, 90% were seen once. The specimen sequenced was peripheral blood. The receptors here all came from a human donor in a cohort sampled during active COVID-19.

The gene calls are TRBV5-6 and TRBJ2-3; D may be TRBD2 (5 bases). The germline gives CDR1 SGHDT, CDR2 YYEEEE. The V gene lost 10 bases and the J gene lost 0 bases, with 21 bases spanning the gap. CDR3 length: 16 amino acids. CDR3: CASLIYGITSTDTQYF. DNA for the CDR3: TGTGCCTCGCTGATCTACGGGATAACTAGCACAGATACGCAGTATTTT.

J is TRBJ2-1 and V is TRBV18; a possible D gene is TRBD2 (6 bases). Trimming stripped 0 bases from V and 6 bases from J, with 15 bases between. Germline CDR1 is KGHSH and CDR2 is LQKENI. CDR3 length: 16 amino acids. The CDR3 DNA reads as TGTGCCAGCTCACCACCGGGCGGGACGGCCCCCAATGAGCAGTTCTTC. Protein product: CASSPPGGTAPNEQFF.

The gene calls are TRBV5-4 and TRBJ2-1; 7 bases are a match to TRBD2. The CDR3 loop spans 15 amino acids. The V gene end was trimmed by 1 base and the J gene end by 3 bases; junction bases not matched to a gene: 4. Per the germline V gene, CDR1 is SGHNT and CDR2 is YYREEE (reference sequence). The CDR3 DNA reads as TGTGCCAGCAGCTTGCTAGCGGCCGGCTACAATGAGCAGTTCTTC. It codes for CASSLLAAGYNEQFF.

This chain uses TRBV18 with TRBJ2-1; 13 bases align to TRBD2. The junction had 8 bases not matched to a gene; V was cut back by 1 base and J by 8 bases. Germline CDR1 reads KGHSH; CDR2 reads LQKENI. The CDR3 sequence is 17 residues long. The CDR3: CASSPLPGLAGFDEQFF. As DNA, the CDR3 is TGTGCCAGCTCACCACTACCGGGACTAGCGGGATTTGATGAGCAGTTCTTC.

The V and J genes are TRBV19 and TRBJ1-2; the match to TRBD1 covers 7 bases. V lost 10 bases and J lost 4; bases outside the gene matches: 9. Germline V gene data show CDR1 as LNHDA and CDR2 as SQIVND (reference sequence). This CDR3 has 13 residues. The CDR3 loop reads CATSDHRGYGYTF. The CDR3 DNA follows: TGTGCCACATCGGACCACAGGGGCTATGGCTACACCTTC.

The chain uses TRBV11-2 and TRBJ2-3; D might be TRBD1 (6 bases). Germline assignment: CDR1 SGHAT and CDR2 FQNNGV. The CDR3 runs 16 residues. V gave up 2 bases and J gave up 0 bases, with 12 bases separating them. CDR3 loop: CASSLRDISSTDTQYF. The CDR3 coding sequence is TGTGCCAGCAGCTTACGGGACATCTCTAGCACAGATACGCAGTATTTT.

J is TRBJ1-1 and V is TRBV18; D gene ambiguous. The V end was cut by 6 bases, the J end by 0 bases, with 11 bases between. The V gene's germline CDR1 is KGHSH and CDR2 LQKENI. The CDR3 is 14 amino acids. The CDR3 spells CASSLQNMNTEAFF. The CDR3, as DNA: TGTGCCAGCTCGCTACAGAACATGAACACTGAAGCTTTCTTT.

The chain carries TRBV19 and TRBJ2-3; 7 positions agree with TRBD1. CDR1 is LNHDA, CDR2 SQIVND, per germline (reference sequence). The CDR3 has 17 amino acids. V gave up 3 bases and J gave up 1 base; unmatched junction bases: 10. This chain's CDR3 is CASSIRTGPRGTDTQYF. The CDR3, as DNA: TGTGCCAGTAGTATCCGGACAGGCCCTAGAGGCACAGATACGCAGTATTTT.

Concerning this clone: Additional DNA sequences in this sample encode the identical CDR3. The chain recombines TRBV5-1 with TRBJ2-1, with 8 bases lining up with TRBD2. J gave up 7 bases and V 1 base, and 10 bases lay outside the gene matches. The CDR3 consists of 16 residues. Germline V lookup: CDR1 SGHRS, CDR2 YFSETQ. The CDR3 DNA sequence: TGCGCCAGCAGCTTGATGGCGGGAGGCGGGTTAAATGAGCAGTTCTTC. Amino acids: CASSLMAGGGLNEQFF.

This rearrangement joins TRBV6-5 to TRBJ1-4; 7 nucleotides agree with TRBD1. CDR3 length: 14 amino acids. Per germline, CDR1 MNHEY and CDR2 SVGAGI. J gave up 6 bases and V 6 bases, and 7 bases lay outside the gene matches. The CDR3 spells CASRRQGSYEKLFF. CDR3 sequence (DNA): TGTGCCAGCAGACGACAGGGCTCATATGAAAAACTGTTTTTT.

The CDR3 nucleotides are TGTGCCAGCAGCAAGGGGGCGGGCGATACGCAGTATTTT. It specifies CASSKGAGDTQYF. V gene TRBV13 combines with J gene TRBJ2-3, with 7 bases fitting TRBD1. Germline assignment: CDR1 PRHDT and CDR2 FYEKMQ (reference sequence). The J segment lost 6 bases and the V segment lost 5 bases, leaving 5 bases of the junction unmatched. CDR3 size: 13 residues. Based on the CDR3 plus reference TRBV13 and TRBJ2-3, the full variable domain is AAGVIQSPRHLIKEKRETATLKCYPIPRHDTVYWYQQGPGQDPQFLISFYEKMQSDKGSIPDRFSAQQFSDYHSELNMSSLELGDSALYFCASSKGAGDTQYFGPGTRLTVL.

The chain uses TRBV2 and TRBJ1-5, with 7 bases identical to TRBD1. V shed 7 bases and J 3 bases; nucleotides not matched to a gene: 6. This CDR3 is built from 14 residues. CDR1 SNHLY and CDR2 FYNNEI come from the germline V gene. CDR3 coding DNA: TGTGCCAGCACCCGGGGACAGATCAATCAGCCCCAGCATTTT. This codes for CASTRGQINQPQHF.

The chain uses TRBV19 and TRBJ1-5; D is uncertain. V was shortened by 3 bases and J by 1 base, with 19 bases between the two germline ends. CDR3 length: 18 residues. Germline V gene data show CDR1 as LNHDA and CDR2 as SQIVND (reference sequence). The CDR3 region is CASSIWKGPAGSNQPQHF. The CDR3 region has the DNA TGTGCCAGTAGTATCTGGAAAGGGCCCGCGGGGAGCAATCAGCCCCAGCATTTT.

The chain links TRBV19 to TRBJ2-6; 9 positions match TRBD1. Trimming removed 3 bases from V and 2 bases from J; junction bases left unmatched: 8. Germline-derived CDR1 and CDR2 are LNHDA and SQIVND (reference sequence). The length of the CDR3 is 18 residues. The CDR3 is CASSMAGQGRTGANVLTF. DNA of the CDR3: TGTGCCAGTAGTATGGCGGGACAGGGAAGAACTGGGGCCAACGTCCTGACTTTC.

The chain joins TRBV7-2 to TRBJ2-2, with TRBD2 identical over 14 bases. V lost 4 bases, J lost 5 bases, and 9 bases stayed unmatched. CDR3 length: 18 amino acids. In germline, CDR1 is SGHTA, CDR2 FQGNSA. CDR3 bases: TGTGCCAGCAGCTCACAAAGACTAGCGGGAGGGATGACCGGGGAGCTGTTTTTT. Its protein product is CASSSQRLAGGMTGELFF.

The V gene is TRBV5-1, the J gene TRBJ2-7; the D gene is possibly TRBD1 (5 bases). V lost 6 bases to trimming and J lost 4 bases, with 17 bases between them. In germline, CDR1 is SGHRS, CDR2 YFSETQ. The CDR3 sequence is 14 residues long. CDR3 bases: TGCGCCAGCACCCCAGGGATCGCTGGTTACGAGCAGTACTTC. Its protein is CASTPGIAGYEQYF. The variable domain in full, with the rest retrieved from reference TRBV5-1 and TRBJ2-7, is KAGVTQTPRYLIKTRGQQVTLSCSPISGHRSVSWYQQTPGQGLQFLFEYFSETQRNKGNFPGRFSGRQFSNSRSEMNVSTLELGDSALYLCASTPGIAGYEQYFGPGTRLTVT.

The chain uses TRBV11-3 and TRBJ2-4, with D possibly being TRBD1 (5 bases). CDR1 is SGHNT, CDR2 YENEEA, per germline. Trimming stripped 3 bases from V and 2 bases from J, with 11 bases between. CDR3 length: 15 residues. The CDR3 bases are TGTGCCAGCAGCTTTTCGTCAGGGACCAAAAACATTCAGTACTTC. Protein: CASSFSSGTKNIQYF.

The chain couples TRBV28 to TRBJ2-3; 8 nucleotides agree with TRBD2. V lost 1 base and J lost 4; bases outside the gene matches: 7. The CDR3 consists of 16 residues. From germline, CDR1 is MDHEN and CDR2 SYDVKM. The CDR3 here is CASSLSSGSAPDTQYF. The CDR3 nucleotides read TGTGCCAGCAGTTTATCCAGCGGGAGTGCCCCAGATACGCAGTATTTT.

DNA of the CDR3: TGCGCCAGCAGCCCTCAGTTAGGGGGCGAGCAGTACTTC. Translating gives CASSPQLGGEQYF. The rearrangement joins TRBV5-1 to TRBJ2-7, with D perhaps TRBD1 (6 bases). This CDR3 is 13 amino acids long. Trimming removed 4 bases from V and 6 bases from J, with 14 bases in between. Germline V CDR1 and CDR2: SGHRS, YFSETQ.

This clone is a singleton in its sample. The CDR3 DNA reads TGTGCCAGCAGCGTACTAAGCTACAATGAGCAGTTCTTC. Translation gives CASSVLSYNEQFF. The genes are TRBV9 and TRBJ2-1; D is undetermined. The V end was cut by 1 base, the J end by 3 bases, with 5 bases between. Germline CDR1 is SGDLS and CDR2 is YYNGEE. The CDR3 length is 13 residues. The complete variable domain, with remaining parts taken from reference TRBV9 and TRBJ2-1, reads DSGVTQTPKHLITATGQRVTLRCSPRSGDLSVYWYQQSLDQGLQFLIQYYNGEERAKGNILERFSAQQFPDLHSELNLSSLELGDSALYFCASSVLSYNEQFFGPGTRLTVL.